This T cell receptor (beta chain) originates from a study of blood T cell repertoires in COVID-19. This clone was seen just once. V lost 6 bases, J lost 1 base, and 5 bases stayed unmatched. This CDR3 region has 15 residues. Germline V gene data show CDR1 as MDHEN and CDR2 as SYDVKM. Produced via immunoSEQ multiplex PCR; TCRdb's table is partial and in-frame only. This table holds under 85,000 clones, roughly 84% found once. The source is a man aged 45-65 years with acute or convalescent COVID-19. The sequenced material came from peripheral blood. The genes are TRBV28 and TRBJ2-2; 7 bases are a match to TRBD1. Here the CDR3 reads CASRWDRGNTGELFF. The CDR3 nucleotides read TGTGCCAGCAGATGGGACAGAGGGAACACCGGGGAGCTGTTTTTT.